The 18 T cell receptor beta chains below were found in one sample sequenced in a study of neoadjuvant nivolumab and ipilimumab in lung cancer. Sequenced by immunoSEQ multiplex PCR; TCRdb stores in-frame clones only, minus some. The table has 20,000 to 25,000 clones, more than 70% seen once; the top ten hold under 30%. The input for sequencing was peripheral blood, taken before neoadjuvant nivolumab, alone or with ipilimumab. Every receptor here comes from an adult with non-small cell lung cancer.

This chain links TRBV5-4 with TRBJ2-3; D may be TRBD1 or TRBD2 (6 bases each). Germline V CDR1 and CDR2: SGHNT, YYREEE (reference sequence). V was trimmed by 4 bases and J by 4 bases, leaving 16 bases between them. CDR3 length equals 15 residues. CDR3 in amino acids: CASSLRGGYPDTQYF. CDR3 nucleotide sequence: TGTGCCAGCAGCCTCAGAGGGGGGTACCCAGATACGCAGTATTTT. The variable domain in full, completed from reference TRBV5-4 and TRBJ2-3, reads ETGVTQSPTHLIKTRGQQVTLRCSSQSGHNTVSWYQQALGQGPQFIFQYYREEENGRGNFPPRFSGLQFPNYSSELNVNALELDDSALYLCASSLRGGYPDTQYFGPGTRLTVL.

The chain employs TRBV5-4 and TRBJ2-3, with 8 nucleotides matching TRBD2. After removal of 3 bases from V and 5 bases from J, the junction contained 8 bases not matched to a gene. CDR1 and CDR2 (germline): SGHNT, YYREEE (reference sequence). The CDR3 totals 15 residues. The CDR3 here is CASSSSAGVQDTQYF. The CDR3 DNA reads TGTGCCAGCAGCTCTTCAGCGGGAGTCCAAGATACGCAGTATTTT.

This clone appeared once. The chain has TRBV7-2 and TRBJ1-2, with TRBD1 matching over 7 bases. Germline CDR1 reads SGHTA; CDR2 reads FQGNSA. The CDR3 totals 15 residues. Trimming removed 7 bases from V and 2 bases from J; junction bases left unmatched: 10. CDR3 nucleotide sequence: TGTGCCAGCAATCCGCCGGGACAGCGAAACTATGGCTACACCTTC. Residues: CASNPPGQRNYGYTF.

The chain couples TRBV13 to TRBJ2-7; TRBD2 aligns across 13 bases. The V gene's germline CDR1 is PRHDT and CDR2 FYEKMQ (reference sequence). The CDR3 loop spans 15 amino acids. V trimming: 5 bases; J trimming: 7 bases; junction bases outside the gene matches: 8. For the CDR3, the DNA is TGTGCCAGCAGCCCCCGGACTAGCGGGAGCTTAGAGCAGTACTTC. Encoded protein: CASSPRTSGSLEQYF.

V and J are TRBV5-5 and TRBJ1-2; weak D call: TRBD1 (6 bases). Germline loops: CDR1 SGHKS, CDR2 YYEKEE (reference sequence). This CDR3 has 15 residues. V was clipped by 4 bases and J by 2 bases, with 15 bases between them. Here the CDR3 reads CASSPGGQVNYGYTF. The CDR3 nucleotides are TGTGCCAGCAGCCCTGGGGGGCAGGTGAACTATGGCTACACCTTC.

The rearrangement links TRBV11-2 to TRBJ2-1; D possibly corresponds to TRBD2 (6 bases). Per germline, CDR1 SGHAT and CDR2 FQNNGV. The CDR3 runs to 16 residues. V was shortened by 5 bases and J by 0 bases, with 14 bases between the two germline ends. This CDR3 is CASSPIAEFSYNEQFF. CDR3 bases: TGTGCCAGCAGCCCAATAGCGGAGTTCTCCTACAATGAGCAGTTCTTC.

The gene calls are TRBV18 and TRBJ1-2; D is unclear. Trimming left V 0 bases short and J 3 bases short, with 8 bases between. The CDR3 has 14 amino acids. Germline V gene data show CDR1 as KGHSH and CDR2 as LQKENI. The CDR3 DNA follows: TGTGCCAGCTCACCACCTGGTGTTGACTATGGCTACACCTTC. Translating gives CASSPPGVDYGYTF.

J is TRBJ1-2 and V is TRBV9; D is unresolved. The CDR3 loop spans 14 amino acids. The germline V gene has CDR1 SGDLS and CDR2 YYNGEE. V was trimmed by 0 bases and J by 4 bases, leaving 10 bases between them. The CDR3: CASSVGNPLYGYTF. Written as DNA, the CDR3 is TGTGCCAGCAGCGTAGGTAATCCCCTCTATGGCTACACCTTC.

The chain couples TRBV5-1 to TRBJ2-3, with D possibly being TRBD1 or TRBD2 (6 bases each). Germline CDR1 is SGHRS and CDR2 is YFSETQ. This CDR3 is built from 13 residues. V lost 7 bases to trimming and J lost 0 bases, with 9 bases between them. In DNA, the CDR3 is TGCGCCAGCTCGGGGGCTAGCACAGATACGCAGTATTTT. This codes for CASSGASTDTQYF. The full variable domain, its missing parts supplied by reference TRBV5-1 and TRBJ2-3, is KAGVTQTPRYLIKTRGQQVTLSCSPISGHRSVSWYQQTPGQGLQFLFEYFSETQRNKGNFPGRFSGRQFSNSRSEMNVSTLELGDSALYLCASSGASTDTQYFGPGTRLTVL.

In DNA form, the CDR3 reads TGTGCCAGTACCCCTCTAGATGGGAGTGGCTACACCTTC. Translating it yields CASTPLDGSGYTF. The chain is built from TRBV19 and TRBJ1-2; D not resolved. The CDR3 contains 13 residues. V shed 7 bases and J shed 7 bases, with 16 bases lying between them. Germline CDR1 and CDR2: LNHDA and SQIVND (reference sequence).

This chain uses TRBV28 with TRBJ2-5, with 8 nucleotides matching TRBD2. Trimming took 4 bases from V and 2 from J; bases not matched to a gene: 6. This CDR3 has 15 amino acids. CDR1 and CDR2 from the germline V gene are MDHEN and SYDVKM. The DNA for the CDR3 is TGTGCCAGCAGTTCGGAAGCGGGGGAGCAAGAGACCCAGTACTTC. Translating it yields CASSSEAGEQETQYF.

This clone was found a few times. The CDR3, as DNA: TGTGCCTGTTCCCAGGAACTGAACACTGAAGCTTTCTTT. Translated, it gives CACSQELNTEAFF. The rearrangement links TRBV30 to TRBJ1-1; D gene unclear. V lost 6 bases and J lost 0, with 11 bases in between. Looked up from germline, CDR1 is GTSNPN and CDR2 is SVGIG (reference sequence). The CDR3 contains 13 residues.

V and J are TRBV18 and TRBJ2-3; TRBD2 aligns across 14 bases. The CDR3 sequence is 17 residues long. Per the germline V gene, CDR1 is KGHSH and CDR2 is LQKENI. Trimming at V came to 3 bases and at J to 6 bases, leaving 8 bases not matched to a gene. CDR3 DNA: TGTGCCAGCTCACCTGGGACTAGCGGGAGAAGGGGCGATACGCAGTATTTT. It codes for CASSPGTSGRRGDTQYF. Combining the CDR3 with reference TRBV18 and TRBJ2-3 gives the whole variable domain NAGVMQNPRHLVRRRGQEARLRCSPMKGHSHVYWYRQLPEEGLKFMVYLQKENIIDESGMPKERFSAEFPKEGPSILRIQQVVRGDSAAYFCASSPGTSGRRGDTQYFGPGTRLTVL.

The chain has TRBV5-1 and TRBJ2-1; TRBD2 might be the D (6 bases). The germline V gene encodes CDR1 SGHRS and CDR2 YFSETQ. The CDR3 totals 16 residues. V lost 6 bases and J lost 3, with 19 bases in between. CDR3 in amino acids: CASTSGLAPLYNEQFF. The DNA of the CDR3 is TGCGCCAGCACCTCGGGGCTAGCGCCTCTCTACAATGAGCAGTTCTTC.

This chain links TRBV7-9 with TRBJ1-5; D is undetermined. Germline V gene sequence: CDR1 SEHNR, CDR2 FQNEAQ (reference sequence). V was trimmed by 7 bases and J by 1 base, leaving 11 bases between them. CDR3 length: 14 residues. CDR3 region: CASTHPGSNQPQHF. In DNA form, the CDR3 reads TGTGCCAGCACCCACCCAGGAAGCAATCAGCCCCAGCATTTT.

The chain couples TRBV9 to TRBJ2-7, with 14 bases that match TRBD2. The V gene end was trimmed by 4 bases and the J gene end by 6 bases; junction bases not matched to a gene: 6. This CDR3 is 15 amino acids long. Germline V gene data show CDR1 as SGDLS and CDR2 as YYNGEE. The CDR3 DNA sequence: TGTGCCAGCAGCCCTGGACTAGCGGGAGGCGCCGAGCAGTACTTC. Translating gives CASSPGLAGGAEQYF.

The chain employs TRBV11-3 and TRBJ2-1; D gene unclear. CDR1 SGHNT and CDR2 YENEEA come from the germline V gene. Trimming shortened V by 2 bases and J by 9 bases, and 8 bases separated the two germline ends. The CDR3 sequence is 12 residues long. CDR3 DNA: TGTGCCAGCAGCTTAATAGAAGGTGAGCAGTTCTTC. Encoded protein: CASSLIEGEQFF.

This chain connects TRBV11-3 to TRBJ2-1; 12 positions match TRBD1. Germline V gene sequence: CDR1 SGHNT, CDR2 YENEEA. J was trimmed by 8 bases and V by 4 bases; bases with no gene match: 3. The CDR3 loop spans 14 amino acids. The chain's CDR3 is CASSSGTGGYEQFF. The CDR3 DNA reads as TGTGCCAGCAGCTCCGGGACAGGGGGCTATGAGCAGTTCTTC. The complete variable domain, with remaining parts taken from reference TRBV11-3 and TRBJ2-1, reads EAGVVQSPRYKIIEKKQPVAFWCNPISGHNTLYWYLQNLGQGPELLIRYENEEAVDDSQLPKDRFSAERLKGVDSTLKIQPAELGDSAVYLCASSSGTGGYEQFFGPGTRLTVL.